This T cell receptor beta chain was documented in a study of a mutant IDH1 vaccine in newly diagnosed glioma. Using immunoSEQ multiplex PCR, the repertoire was profiled, and TCRdb retains in-frame clones only, with some absent. The sample shows about 92,000 clones, roughly 85% of them seen only once. This CDR3 has 15 amino acids. Germline values: CDR1 SGHTA, CDR2 FQGNSA. The ends lost 5 bases at V and 2 bases at J; junction bases unmatched: 3. Time point: baseline, week 1 (first vaccination visit). Noted treatment: pre-vaccination baseline after standard-of-care therapy. The chain combines TRBV7-2 with TRBJ2-1, with TRBD2 matching over 10 bases. The input for sequencing was PBMCs, taken from a glioma patient treated with radiotherapy, temozolomide or both. This TCR was recovered from a woman aged 50 to 65 with glioma. For the CDR3, the DNA is TGTGCCAGCAGCCTCAGCGGGGGGGCCTACAATGAGCAGTTCTTC. This translates into CASSLSGGAYNEQFF.